The source of this TCR beta chain is a study of T cells in Graves' hyperthyroidism and ophthalmopathy (dated by TCRdb to about 2019). About the full investigation: Peripheral blood samples were taken at the time of initial diagnosis, prior to any treatment. Following sampling, methimazole starting at 30 mg daily was given to hyperthyroidism patients, and high-dose intravenous methylprednisolone was given to ophthalmopathy patients. The paper describes TCR Vbeta CDR3 sequencing of some 130 peripheral blood samples, made up of roughly 45 ophthalmopathy patients, approximately 73 hyperthyroidism patients and about 17 progressor patients. The study also compared thyroid tissue and blood T-cell repertoires from more than five Graves' hyperthyroidism patients. TCR V-J signatures able to tell the groups apart were searched for in a discovery cohort of about a hundred patients, of whom around 42 had Graves' ophthalmopathy and 57 had stable Graves' hyperthyroidism. The 90 to 100 discovery patients were randomly split 7:3 into training and test sets. Whether ophthalmopathy could be predicted prospectively was tested in an independent validation cohort made up of roughly 20 hyperthyroidism patients plus 17 patients who later progressed to ophthalmopathy.

Stable Graves' hyperthyroidism was defined as the absence of progression to ophthalmopathy over 18 months of follow-up. Hyperthyroidism patients were newly diagnosed, with disease duration under 2 months, and aged 18 to 65 years. Patients with uncontrolled infections, other autoimmune diseases, pregnancy or lactation were excluded. Clinical symptoms, serum thyroxine and TRAb, thyroid ultrasound, and orbital computed tomography formed the basis for the diagnoses. Ficoll-Paque density gradient centrifugation was used to isolate PBMCs from around 9.1 ml of fresh peripheral blood. Trizol reagent was used to extract total RNA, and RNA quality was then checked on an Agilent 2100 Bioanalyzer. Amplification of TCR beta CDR3 regions was carried out from RNA transcripts. The first round of RT-PCR for the TCR CDR3 was performed with the HTBI primer set and the Qiagen OneStep RT-PCR kit. Libraries were constructed in a second round of multiplex PCR, after which size selection and purification were carried out. The libraries were sequenced on an Illumina HiSeq2000 using paired-end 100 bp reads. Per the source publication's procedure: SOAPnuke was used to process the raw data, removing reads that contained adapters or uncalled bases, had a mean Phred below 15, or lacked an exact match to the constant primer or identifier. COPE v1.2.5 was used to merge the high-quality paired reads, and each unique nucleotide sequence was defined as a clonotype. Clonotypes were aligned to IMGT TRBV, TRBD and TRBJ reference segments using MiTCR v1.1. The analysis was restricted to V-J combinations with a frequency above 0.0001, which together covered over 99% of the repertoires. The TCS score was defined as the ratio of F50 (clonal expansion) to E x V (chaos), calculated using BLOSUM62-based TCRdist between CDR3 peptides within each V-J. Welch's t-statistics and random forest reduced fewer than 550 V-J features to 10 to 15, which were used in a naive Bayes classifier (R e1071). TCRdb reran the public reads through fastp at Q25 and MiXCR, keeping productive beta chains. Each CDR3 protein gets just one entry, which takes the most common genes and DNA from the rows behind it. These V and J calls derive from TCRdb rather than the authors' analysis. The sample yields 550,000 to 800,000 distinct CDR3 sequences; roughly 15% were counted once. The top ten hold around 7.7% of the sample.

CDR1 is given as LGHDT and CDR2 as YNNKEL, both from the germline V gene (reference sequence). Relative to germline, V is 4 bases shorter and J is 6 bases shorter, with 10 bases between their ends. From the cysteine up to the phenylalanine, the CDR3 has a length of 12 residues. CDR3 DNA is the only sequence kept; it has 36 bases, read in frame from the first base. This clonotype was detected only a few times. What antigen it recognizes has not been identified. Per-base qualities were not stored, and no clone one base away is much larger. Results and caveats for the whole study, not just this receptor: Blood samples also contained most of the expanded thyroid clonotypes (frequency above 0.001), which suggests that blood repertoires may reflect thyroid immune responses. Sample size was not statistically predetermined, and blinding of investigators to group allocation was not performed. In validation, progression to ophthalmopathy was predicted by the model with roughly 69% sensitivity and 72.22% specificity, a median of roughly six months before onset. A model built on a 13 V-J signature distinguished ophthalmopathy from stable hyperthyroidism, reaching roughly 88% sensitivity and around 81% specificity in cross-validation and 80%/75% in testing.

The sample comprised blood. The TCR was taken from a man between 18 and 29 years old with Graves' hyperthyroidism. In this chain, TRBV3-1 is recombined with TRBJ2-7; the D element could tentatively be TRBD1 or TRBD2, as 6 bases agree for each. DNA sequence: TGTGCCAGCAGCCCGGGGGCACTCGAGCAGTACTTC. Translated, it reads CASSPGALEQYF.